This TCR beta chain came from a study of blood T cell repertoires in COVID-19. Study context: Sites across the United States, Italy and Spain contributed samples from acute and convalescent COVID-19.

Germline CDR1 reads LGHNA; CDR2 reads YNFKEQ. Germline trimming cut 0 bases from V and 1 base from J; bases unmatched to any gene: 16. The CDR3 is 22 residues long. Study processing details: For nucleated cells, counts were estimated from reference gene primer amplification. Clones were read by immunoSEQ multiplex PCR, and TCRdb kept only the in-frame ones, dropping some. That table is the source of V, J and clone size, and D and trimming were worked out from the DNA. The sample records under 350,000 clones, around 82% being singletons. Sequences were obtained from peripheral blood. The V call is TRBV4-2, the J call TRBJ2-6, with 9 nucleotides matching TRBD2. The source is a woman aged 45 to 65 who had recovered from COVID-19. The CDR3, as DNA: TGTGCCAGCAGCCAAGAAGGAAGGCTAGCGGGGAACGTAAAATCTGGGGCCAACGTCCTGACTTTC. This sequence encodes CASSQEGRLAGNVKSGANVLTF.